A single TCR beta chain is shown here with its context. Those who participated ranged in age from roughly 18 to 95 years and resided in roughly 26 US areas. Each recovered donor of Cohort 3 presented with two negative PCRs, clearance, or symptom resolution. The data were obtained in a study of blood T cell repertoires in COVID-19. About the study: T cells, B-cell-depleted T cells, or PBMCs provided the cDNA or gDNA that served as material.

CDR1 is SGDLS and CDR2 is YYNGEE in the germline V gene. V was shortened by 4 bases and J by 6 bases, with 24 bases between the two germline ends. This CDR3 is 17 amino acids long. As processed by the authors: Amplification with reference gene primers provided the estimates of nucleated cell counts. Assay used: immunoSEQ multiplex PCR; TCRdb lists only in-frame clones, some missing. V and J calls and clone size come straight from that table; D and trimming were deduced from the DNA. Here the sample spans approximately 160,000 clones, around four fifths being singletons. The chain joins TRBV9 to TRBJ2-3, with TRBD1 as a possible D gene (5 bases). This receptor was obtained from a woman between 45 and 65 years old who had recovered from COVID-19. Sequenced input: PBMCs or T cells enriched from blood (not recorded which). DNA of the CDR3: TGTGCCAGCAGCCCACCGACGCAGGGAAAACTTGGGGATACGCAGTATTTT. As protein: CASSPPTQGKLGDTQYF.